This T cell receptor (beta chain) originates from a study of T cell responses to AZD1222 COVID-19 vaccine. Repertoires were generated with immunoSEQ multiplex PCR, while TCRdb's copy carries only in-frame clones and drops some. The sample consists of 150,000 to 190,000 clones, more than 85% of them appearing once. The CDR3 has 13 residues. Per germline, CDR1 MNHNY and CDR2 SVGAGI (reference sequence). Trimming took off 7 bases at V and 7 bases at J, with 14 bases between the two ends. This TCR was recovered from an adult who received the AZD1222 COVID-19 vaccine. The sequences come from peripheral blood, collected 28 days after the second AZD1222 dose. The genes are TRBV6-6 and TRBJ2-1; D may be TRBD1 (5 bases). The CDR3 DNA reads TGTGCCAGCACTCAACAGGTTCTGAATGAGCAGTTCTTC. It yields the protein CASTQQVLNEQFF.